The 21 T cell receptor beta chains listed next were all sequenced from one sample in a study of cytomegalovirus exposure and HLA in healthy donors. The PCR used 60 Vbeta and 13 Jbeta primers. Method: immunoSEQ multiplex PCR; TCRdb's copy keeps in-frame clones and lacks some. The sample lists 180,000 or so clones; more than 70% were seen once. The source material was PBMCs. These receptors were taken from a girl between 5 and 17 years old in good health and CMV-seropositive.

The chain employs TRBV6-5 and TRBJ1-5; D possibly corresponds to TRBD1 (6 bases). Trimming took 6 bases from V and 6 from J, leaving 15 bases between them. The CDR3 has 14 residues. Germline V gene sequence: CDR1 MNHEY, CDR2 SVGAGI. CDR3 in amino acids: CASRQQGRGQPQHF. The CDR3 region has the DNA TGTGCCAGCAGACAACAGGGTCGGGGTCAGCCCCAGCATTTT.

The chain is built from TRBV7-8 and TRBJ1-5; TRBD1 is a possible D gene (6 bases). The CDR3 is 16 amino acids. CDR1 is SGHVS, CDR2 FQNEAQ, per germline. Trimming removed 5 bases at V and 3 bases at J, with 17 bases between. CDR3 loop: CASSTRAAGANQPQHF. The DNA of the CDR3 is TGTGCCAGCAGCACCCGCGCGGCAGGGGCCAATCAGCCCCAGCATTTT.

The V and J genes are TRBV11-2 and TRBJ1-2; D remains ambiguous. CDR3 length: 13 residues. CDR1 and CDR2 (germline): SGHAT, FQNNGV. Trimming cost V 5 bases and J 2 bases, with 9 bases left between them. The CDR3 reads CASSLDINYGYTF. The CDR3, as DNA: TGTGCCAGCAGCCTTGACATCAACTATGGCTACACCTTC.

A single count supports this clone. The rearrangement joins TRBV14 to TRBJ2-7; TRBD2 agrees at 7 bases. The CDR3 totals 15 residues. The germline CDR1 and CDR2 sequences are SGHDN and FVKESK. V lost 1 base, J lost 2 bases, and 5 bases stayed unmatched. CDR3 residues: CASSQGEGSPYEQYF. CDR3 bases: TGTGCCAGCAGCCAAGGGGAGGGGAGTCCCTACGAGCAGTACTTC.

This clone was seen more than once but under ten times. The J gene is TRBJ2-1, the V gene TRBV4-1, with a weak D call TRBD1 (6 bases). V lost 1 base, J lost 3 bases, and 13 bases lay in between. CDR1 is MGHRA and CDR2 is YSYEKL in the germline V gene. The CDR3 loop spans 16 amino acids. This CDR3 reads CASSQGTDLRYNEQFF. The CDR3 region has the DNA TGCGCCAGCAGCCAAGGGACAGATCTCCGCTACAATGAGCAGTTCTTC.

This chain's CDR3 is CASSPVQETQYF. The CDR3 DNA is TGTGCCAGCTCACCAGTACAAGAGACCCAGTACTTC. The chain recombines TRBV18 with TRBJ2-5; D unresolved. CDR1 KGHSH and CDR2 LQKENI come from the germline V gene. V was trimmed by 2 bases and J by 2 bases, leaving 3 bases between them. The CDR3 sequence is 12 residues long.

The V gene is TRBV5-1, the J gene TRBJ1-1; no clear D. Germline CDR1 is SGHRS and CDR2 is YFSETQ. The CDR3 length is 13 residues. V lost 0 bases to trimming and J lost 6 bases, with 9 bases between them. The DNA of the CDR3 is TGCGCCAGCAGCTTGGCGGCGGGCGCTGAAGCTTTCTTT. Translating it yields CASSLAAGAEAFF. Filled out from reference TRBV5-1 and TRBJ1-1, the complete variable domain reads KAGVTQTPRYLIKTRGQQVTLSCSPISGHRSVSWYQQTPGQGLQFLFEYFSETQRNKGNFPGRFSGRQFSNSRSEMNVSTLELGDSALYLCASSLAAGAEAFFGQGTRLTVV.

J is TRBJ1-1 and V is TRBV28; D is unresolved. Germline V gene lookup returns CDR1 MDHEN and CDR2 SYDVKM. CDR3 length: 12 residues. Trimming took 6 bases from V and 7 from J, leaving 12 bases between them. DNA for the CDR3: TGTGCCAGCAGACTCGGAGGGCTTGAAGCTTTCTTT. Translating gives CASRLGGLEAFF. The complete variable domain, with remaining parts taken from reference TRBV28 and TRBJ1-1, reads DVKVTQSSRYLVKRTGEKVFLECVQDMDHENMFWYRQDPGLGLRLIYFSYDVKMKEKGDIPEGYSVSREKKERFSLILESASTNQTSMYLCASRLGGLEAFFGQGTRLTVV.

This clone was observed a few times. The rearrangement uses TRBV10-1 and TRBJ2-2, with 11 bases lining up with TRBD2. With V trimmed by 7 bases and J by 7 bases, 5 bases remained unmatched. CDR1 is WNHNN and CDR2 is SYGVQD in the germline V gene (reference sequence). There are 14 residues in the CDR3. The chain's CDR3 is CASKLAGEDGELFF. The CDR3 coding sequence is TGCGCCAGCAAACTAGCGGGAGAAGACGGGGAGCTGTTTTTT.

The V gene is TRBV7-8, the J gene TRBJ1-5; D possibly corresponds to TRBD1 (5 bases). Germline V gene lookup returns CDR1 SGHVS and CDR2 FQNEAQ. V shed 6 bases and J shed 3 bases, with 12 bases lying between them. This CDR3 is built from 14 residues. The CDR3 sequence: CASSTGLFNQPQHF. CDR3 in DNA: TGTGCCAGCAGTACGGGACTTTTCAATCAGCCCCAGCATTTT.

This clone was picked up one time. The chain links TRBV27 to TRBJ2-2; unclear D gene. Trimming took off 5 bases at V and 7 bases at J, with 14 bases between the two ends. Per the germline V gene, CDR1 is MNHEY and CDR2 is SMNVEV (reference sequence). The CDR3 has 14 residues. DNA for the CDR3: TGTGCCAGCAGTCCCGCTGGTTCGGTCGGGGAGCTGTTTTTT. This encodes CASSPAGSVGELFF.

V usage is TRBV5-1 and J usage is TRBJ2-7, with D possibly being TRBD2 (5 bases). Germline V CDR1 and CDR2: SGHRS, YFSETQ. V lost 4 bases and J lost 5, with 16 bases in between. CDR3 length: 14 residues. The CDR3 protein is CASSPGPPTNEQYF. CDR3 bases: TGCGCCAGCAGCCCCGGGCCCCCGACTAACGAGCAGTACTTC. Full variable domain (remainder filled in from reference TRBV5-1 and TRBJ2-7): KAGVTQTPRYLIKTRGQQVTLSCSPISGHRSVSWYQQTPGQGLQFLFEYFSETQRNKGNFPGRFSGRQFSNSRSEMNVSTLELGDSALYLCASSPGPPTNEQYFGPGTRLTVT.

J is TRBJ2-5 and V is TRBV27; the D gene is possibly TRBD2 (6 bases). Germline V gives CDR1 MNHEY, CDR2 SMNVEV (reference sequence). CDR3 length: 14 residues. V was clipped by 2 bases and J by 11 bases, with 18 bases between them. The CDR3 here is CASSLTFAGRGQYF. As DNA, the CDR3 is TGTGCCAGCAGTTTAACTTTTGCGGGGCGCGGTCAGTACTTC.

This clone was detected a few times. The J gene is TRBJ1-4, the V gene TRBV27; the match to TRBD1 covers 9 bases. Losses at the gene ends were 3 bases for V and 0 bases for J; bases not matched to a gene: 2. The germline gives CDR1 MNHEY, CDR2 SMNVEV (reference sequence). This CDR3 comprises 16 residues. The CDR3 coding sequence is TGTGCCAGCAGTTTGACAGGGGGGGCAACTAATGAAAAACTGTTTTTT. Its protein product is CASSLTGGATNEKLFF.

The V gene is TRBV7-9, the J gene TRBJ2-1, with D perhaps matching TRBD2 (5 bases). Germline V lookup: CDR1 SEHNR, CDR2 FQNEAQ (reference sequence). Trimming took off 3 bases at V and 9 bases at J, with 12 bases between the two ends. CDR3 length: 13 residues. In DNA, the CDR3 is TGTGCCAGCAGCTTCTATAGCGACGGTGAGCAGTTCTTC. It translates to CASSFYSDGEQFF.

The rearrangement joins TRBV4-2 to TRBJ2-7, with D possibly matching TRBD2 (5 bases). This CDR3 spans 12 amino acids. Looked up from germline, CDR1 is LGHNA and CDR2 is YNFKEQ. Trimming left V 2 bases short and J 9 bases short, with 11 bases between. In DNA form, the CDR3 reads TGTGCCAGCAGCCAAACACGTGAGGGGCAGTACTTC. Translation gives CASSQTREGQYF.

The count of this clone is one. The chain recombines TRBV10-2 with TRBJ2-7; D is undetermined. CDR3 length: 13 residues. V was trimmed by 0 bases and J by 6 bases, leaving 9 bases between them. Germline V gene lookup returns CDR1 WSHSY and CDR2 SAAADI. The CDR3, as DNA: TGCGCCAGCAGTGAGTCGGAGTTCTGCGAGCAGTACTTC. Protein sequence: CASSESEFCEQYF.

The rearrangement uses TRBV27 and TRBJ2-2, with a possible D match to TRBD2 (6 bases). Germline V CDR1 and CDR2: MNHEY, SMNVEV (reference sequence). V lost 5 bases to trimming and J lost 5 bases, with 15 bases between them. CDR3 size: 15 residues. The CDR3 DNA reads TGTGCCAGCAGTGGAGCGGGCCCTTGGACCGGGGAGCTGTTTTTT. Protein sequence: CASSGAGPWTGELFF.

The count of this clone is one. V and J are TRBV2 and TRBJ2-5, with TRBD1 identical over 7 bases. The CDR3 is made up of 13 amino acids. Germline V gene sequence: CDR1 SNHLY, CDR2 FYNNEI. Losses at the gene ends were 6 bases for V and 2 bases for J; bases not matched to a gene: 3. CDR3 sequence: CASRRDRQETQYF. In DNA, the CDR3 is TGTGCCAGCAGAAGGGACAGACAAGAGACCCAGTACTTC.

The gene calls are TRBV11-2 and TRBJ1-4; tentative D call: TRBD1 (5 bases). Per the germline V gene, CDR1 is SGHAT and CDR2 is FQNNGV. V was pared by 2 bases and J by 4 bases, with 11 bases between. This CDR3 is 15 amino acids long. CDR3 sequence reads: CASSLIGGVNEKLFF. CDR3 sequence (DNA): TGTGCCAGCAGCTTAATCGGGGGGGTTAATGAAAAACTGTTTTTT.

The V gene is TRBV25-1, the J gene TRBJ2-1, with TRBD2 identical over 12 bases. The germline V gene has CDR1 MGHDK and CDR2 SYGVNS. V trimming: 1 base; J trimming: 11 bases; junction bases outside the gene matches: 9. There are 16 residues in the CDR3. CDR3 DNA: TGTGCCAGCAGTGAATCTCGACTAGCGGGAGTCTATAAGCAGTTCTTC. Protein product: CASSESRLAGVYKQFF.